Following are 29 T cell receptor beta chains from one sample sequenced in a study of T cell repertoires in cytomegalovirus infection. Which antigens these TCRs recognize remains unknown. Each CDR3 protein is one row after TCRdb ran MiXCR on the reads. This sample has 75,000 to 100,000 distinct CDR3 sequences, with about 45% found just once. This specimen was CD8+ T cells from cultured PBMCs, taken from culture after CMV antigen stimulation. The receptors were sampled from a human donor in good health (CMV status not recorded). Some clones in this sample may be carry-over from other donors' samples.

This clonotype has a handful of counts. The chain recombines TRBV6-2 or TRBV6-3 with TRBJ2-1, with 8 bases that match TRBD2. Trimming cost V 3 bases and J 2 bases; bases outside gene matches: 6. This CDR3 is 16 amino acids long. From germline, CDR1 is MNHEY and CDR2 SVGEGT. CDR3 protein: CASSYSGTSTYNEQFF. Here the CDR3 DNA reads TGTGCCAGCAGTTATTCCGGGACTAGTACCTACAATGAGCAGTTCTTC.

This clonotype has more than one count but fewer than ten. The chain joins TRBV7-9 to TRBJ2-1; D is possibly TRBD1 or TRBD2 (5 bases each). The germline gives CDR1 SEHNR, CDR2 FQNEAQ (reference sequence). The CDR3 runs to 18 residues. V shed 5 bases and J shed 4 bases, with 24 bases lying between them. CDR3 sequence (DNA): TGTGCCAGCAGCCCCCCCGGGGCGGGTATGCGAGCTTACAATGAGCAGTTCTTC. As protein: CASSPPGAGMRAYNEQFF.

This clonotype was observed a handful of times. This chain links TRBV24-1 with TRBJ1-5; D may be TRBD1 (5 bases). The CDR3 covers 14 residues. The germline V gene has CDR1 KGHDR and CDR2 SFDVKD. The V end lost 11 bases, the J end lost 1 base, and 14 bases lay between the germline ends. CDR3 in DNA: TGTGCCATTGGGGAGAGGGGAAGCAATCAGCCCCAGCATTTT. It is translated as CAIGERGSNQPQHF.

V usage is TRBV6-2 or TRBV6-3 and J usage is TRBJ2-3; 8 bases line up with TRBD2. The CDR3 covers 16 residues. V lost 5 bases to trimming and J lost 4 bases; unmatched junction nucleotides: 11. CDR1 is MNHEY, CDR2 SVGEGT, per germline. Written as DNA, the CDR3 is TGTGCCAGCAGTCTAACCGGGACTAGTGGTCCAGATACGCAGTATTTT. Protein: CASSLTGTSGPDTQYF.

The genes are TRBV7-9 and TRBJ2-1, with D perhaps assigned TRBD1 or TRBD2 (5 bases each). This CDR3 contains 12 residues. Germline-derived CDR1 and CDR2 are SEHNR and FQNEAQ (reference sequence). The V and J ends lost 2 bases and 12 bases respectively, with 11 bases between them. CDR3 sequence: CASSLRDPRQFF. Here the CDR3 DNA reads TGTGCCAGCAGCTTAAGGGACCCCCGGCAGTTCTTC.

This clonotype was detected a few times. The J gene is TRBJ2-3, the V gene TRBV4-1; TRBD2 matches 11 bases. There are 16 residues in the CDR3. Germline assignment: CDR1 MGHRA and CDR2 YSYEKL. The V and J ends lost 4 bases and 4 bases, in that order; junction bases with no gene match: 7. The CDR3 is CASSPPSGRRADTQYF. The CDR3 DNA follows: TGCGCCAGCAGCCCTCCTAGCGGGAGGCGGGCAGATACGCAGTATTTT.

This clonotype was seen a few times. The chain is built from TRBV27 and TRBJ2-5; 15 positions agree with TRBD2. The V segment lost 7 bases and the J segment 4 bases; nucleotides outside the gene matches: 4. Germline lookup yields CDR1 MNHEY and CDR2 SMNVEV (reference sequence). CDR3 length equals 15 residues. This CDR3 is CASTSGLAGGETQYF. CDR3 in DNA: TGTGCCAGCACCTCGGGACTAGCGGGAGGAGAGACCCAGTACTTC.

This clonotype was seen only a few times. This sequence joins TRBV7-2 and TRBJ2-1; TRBD1 aligns across 7 bases. With V trimmed by 6 bases and J by 5 bases, 10 bases remained unmatched. The CDR3 is 15 residues long. CDR1 is SGHTA, CDR2 FQGNSA, per germline. The CDR3 loop reads CASSTRDSANNEQFF. Written as DNA, the CDR3 is TGTGCCAGCAGTACCAGGGACAGTGCTAACAATGAGCAGTTCTTC.

This clonotype was detected ten times or more. V usage is TRBV7-6 and J usage is TRBJ2-6; tentative D call: TRBD2 (5 bases). This CDR3 contains 15 residues. Germline V gene data show CDR1 as SGHVS and CDR2 as FNYEAQ. Trimming left V 5 bases short and J 3 bases short, with 11 bases between. CDR3 nucleotides: TGTGCCAGCAGCGTTGGTAGCGTTGGGGCCAACGTCCTGACTTTC. Translating gives CASSVGSVGANVLTF.

The chain links TRBV7-8 to TRBJ2-7; TRBD2 matches at 7 bases. The CDR3 has 15 amino acids. Germline V gene data show CDR1 as SGHVS and CDR2 as FQNEAQ. V was clipped by 6 bases and J by 6 bases; unmatched bases: 14. CDR3 in DNA: TGTGCCAGCAGTCATATGGCGGGAGCGATGAGCGAGCAGTACTTC. Residues: CASSHMAGAMSEQYF.

This clonotype was counted only a few times. The rearrangement uses TRBV6-1 and TRBJ1-1, with a possible D match to TRBD1 (6 bases). This CDR3 has 14 residues. V was pared by 7 bases and J by 0 bases, with 12 bases between. CDR1 is MNHNS, CDR2 SASEGT, per germline. The CDR3 DNA follows: TGTGCCAGCATTTACAGGGTCATGAACACTGAAGCTTTCTTT. Translated, it gives CASIYRVMNTEAFF.

This chain links TRBV6-5 with TRBJ1-1; D might be TRBD1 (5 bases). The V gene's germline CDR1 is MNHEY and CDR2 SVGAGI. CDR3 length: 15 residues. V was pared by 4 bases and J by 4 bases, with 16 bases between. The CDR3 region is CASSSPTALGTEAFF. CDR3 DNA sequence: TGTGCCAGCAGTTCGCCGACAGCCTTAGGCACTGAAGCTTTCTTT.

The chain combines TRBV7-9 with TRBJ1-1; D is unresolved. There are 16 residues in the CDR3. Trimming removed 5 bases at V and 1 base at J, with 17 bases between. Germline loops: CDR1 SEHNR, CDR2 FQNEAQ (reference sequence). The DNA of the CDR3 is TGTGCCAGCAGCGGCGTGGACGGGTCAAAGAACACTGAAGCTTTCTTT. Its protein product is CASSGVDGSKNTEAFF.

This clonotype showed up just a few times. CDR3 nucleotides: TGCGCCAGCAGCCAAGATTCCCCTTATAGCACAGATACGCAGTATTTT. Its protein product is CASSQDSPYSTDTQYF. The chain employs TRBV4-1 and TRBJ2-3, with D unclear. The CDR3 consists of 16 residues. CDR1 is MGHRA, CDR2 YSYEKL, per germline. V was trimmed by 0 bases and J by 0 bases, leaving 10 bases between them.

Here the CDR3 reads CASSLEASGSRNEQFF. CDR3 nucleotides: TGTGCCAGCAGCTTAGAGGCCAGCGGGAGTCGGAATGAGCAGTTCTTC. The chain recombines TRBV7-6 with TRBJ2-1; 8 nucleotides match TRBD2. The V gene end was trimmed by 1 base and the J gene end by 7 bases; junction bases not matched to a gene: 9. Per germline, CDR1 SGHVS and CDR2 FNYEAQ. CDR3 size: 16 residues. Full variable domain (rest looked up from reference TRBV7-6 and TRBJ2-1): GAGVSQSPRYKVTKRGQDVALRCDPISGHVSLYWYRQALGQGPEFLTYFNYEAQQDKSGLPNDRFSAERPEGSISTLTIQRTEQRDSAMYRCASSLEASGSRNEQFFGPGTRLTVL.

This clonotype was seen more than once but under ten times. The chain joins TRBV4-1 to TRBJ2-4; D not certain. CDR3 length: 12 residues. Germline CDR1 and CDR2: MGHRA and YSYEKL. Between the trimmed V and J ends, which lost 4 bases and 4 bases, there was a span of 5 bases. Written as DNA, the CDR3 is TGCGCCAGCAGCCCCACTAAAAACATTCAGTACTTC. It encodes CASSPTKNIQYF.

The chain joins TRBV5-4 to TRBJ2-5; D may be TRBD2 (6 bases). Germline V gene lookup returns CDR1 SGHNT and CDR2 YYREEE (reference sequence). CDR3 size: 15 residues. Trimming left V 3 bases short and J 5 bases short, with 17 bases between. The chain's CDR3 is CASSSRTSQGETQYF. CDR3 nucleotides: TGTGCCAGCAGCTCGAGAACTAGCCAGGGCGAGACCCAGTACTTC.

The chain is built from TRBV7-6 and TRBJ2-7; D may be TRBD2 (6 bases). V was cut by 1 base and J by 3 bases, with 22 bases left in between. This CDR3 has 18 residues. Germline lookup yields CDR1 SGHVS and CDR2 FNYEAQ. The CDR3 loop is CASSLDGGREHWRYEQYF. CDR3 DNA: TGTGCCAGCAGCTTAGACGGGGGACGGGAGCACTGGCGCTACGAGCAGTACTTC.

The sample holds one count of this clonotype. This chain uses TRBV20-1 with TRBJ2-4, with 9 positions matching TRBD1. This CDR3 spans 14 amino acids. V gave up 6 bases and J gave up 7 bases; unmatched junction bases: 10. Germline assignment: CDR1 DFQATT and CDR2 SNEGSKA (reference sequence). The CDR3 nucleotides are TGCAGTGCAAGGACAGGGGAGTTTAGCAACATTCAGTACTTC. This codes for CSARTGEFSNIQYF.

In its sample, this clonotype was seen a few times. The chain uses TRBV6-1 and TRBJ2-5, with 8 bases matching TRBD2. V lost 3 bases and J lost 5; bases outside the gene matches: 11. CDR1 is MNHNS, CDR2 SASEGT, per germline. The CDR3 consists of 16 residues. CDR3 nucleotides: TGTGCCAGCAGTGACGGGTTAGCGGGGTTTCGGGAGACCCAGTACTTC. Protein: CASSDGLAGFRETQYF.

This clonotype has just a few counts. This sequence joins TRBV12-3 or TRBV12-4 and TRBJ2-1; D is possibly TRBD2 (7 bases). This CDR3 contains 15 residues. V was cut by 4 bases and J by 10 bases, with 20 bases left in between. CDR3 coding DNA: TGTGCCAGCAGTTGGGTATCCGGGGGGCACCGGGAGCAGTTCTTC. It encodes CASSWVSGGHREQFF.

This clonotype was observed a few times. The rearrangement joins TRBV7-2 to TRBJ2-1; D ambiguous. Germline loops: CDR1 SGHTA, CDR2 FQGNSA. CDR3 length: 13 residues. V shed 5 bases and J shed 6 bases, with 11 bases lying between them. The CDR3 reads CASSPQSSNEQFF. CDR3 nucleotides: TGTGCCAGCAGCCCCCAATCCAGCAATGAGCAGTTCTTC.

This clonotype was counted a few times. This chain links TRBV19 with TRBJ1-5; 10 bases agree with TRBD1. The V and J ends lost 7 bases and 6 bases, in that order; junction bases with no gene match: 6. The CDR3 runs 14 residues. CDR1 and CDR2 (germline): LNHDA, SQIVND (reference sequence). CDR3 nucleotide sequence: TGTGCCAGTAATAAATGGACAGGGGGTCAGCCCCAGCATTTT. Protein product: CASNKWTGGQPQHF.

This clonotype was counted a few times. The chain joins TRBV20-1 to TRBJ1-5, with D hard to call. Trimming pared 7 bases from V and 3 bases from J, leaving 10 bases between. The CDR3 contains 12 residues. Germline CDR1 reads DFQATT; CDR2 reads SNEGSKA (reference sequence). DNA of the CDR3: TGCAGTGGCATGGGTTTCAATCAGCCCCAGCATTTT. Translated: CSGMGFNQPQHF.

This clonotype was recorded many times. The chain is built from TRBV7-3 and TRBJ1-2, with 8 nucleotides matching TRBD1. The CDR3 length is 13 residues. The V gene's germline CDR1 is SGHTA and CDR2 FQGTGA. J was trimmed by 6 bases and V by 5 bases; bases with no gene match: 5. Here the CDR3 DNA reads TGTGCCAGCAGCCCAGGGACAGGCCATGGCTACACCTTC. The encoded protein is CASSPGTGHGYTF.

The V gene is TRBV12-3 or TRBV12-4, the J gene TRBJ2-7; tentatively, D is TRBD2 (6 bases). V was trimmed by 3 bases and J by 3 bases, leaving 15 bases between them. CDR3 length: 15 residues. CDR3 in DNA: TGTGCCAGCAGTTTTTCGCGGGGCCTCAGCTACGAGCAGTACTTC. It is translated as CASSFSRGLSYEQYF.

This clonotype was counted only a few times. This chain joins TRBV6-5 and TRBJ2-1, with 8 positions matching TRBD1. This CDR3 is 15 amino acids long. V trimming: 5 bases; J trimming: 4 bases; junction bases outside the gene matches: 7. Germline V gene lookup returns CDR1 MNHEY and CDR2 SVGAGI. CDR3 residues: CASSEGTGNYNEQFF. DNA for the CDR3: TGTGCCAGCAGTGAGGGGACAGGAAATTACAATGAGCAGTTCTTC.

V is TRBV19 and J is TRBJ2-7, with D possibly TRBD1 on 5 matching bases. V was clipped by 3 bases and J by 0 bases, with 12 bases between them. The CDR3 spans 15 residues. Looked up from germline, CDR1 is LNHDA and CDR2 is SQIVND (reference sequence). Here the CDR3 DNA reads TGTGCCAGTAGTATCGCCCCGACAGACTCCTACGAGCAGTACTTC. It is translated as CASSIAPTDSYEQYF.

The V and J genes are TRBV27 and TRBJ2-7; 9 positions match TRBD1. Germline V CDR1 and CDR2: MNHEY, SMNVEV (reference sequence). The V segment lost 2 bases and the J segment 5 bases; nucleotides outside the gene matches: 7. The CDR3 has 15 amino acids. CDR3 residues: CASSLGWDRVNEQYF. The CDR3 DNA sequence: TGTGCCAGCAGTTTAGGTTGGGACAGGGTCAACGAGCAGTACTTC.